The sequence of this TCR beta chain was determined in a study of cytotoxic CD8 clonotypes in ibrutinib-treated CLL. Target depth was 1 in 200,000 to 1 in 1 million T cells, about 10x per clonotype. Profiled with immunoSEQ multiplex PCR; TCRdb holds only in-frame clones, not every one. The data contain some 140,000 clones, roughly 83% of them singletons. Germline values: CDR1 SNHLY, CDR2 FYNNEI. Trimming removed 6 bases from V and 4 bases from J; junction bases left unmatched: 1. This CDR3 contains 13 residues. Study observations and caveats: Patients had baseline clonality above age-matched healthy donors, and this clonality moved with circulating CD8+ T-cell counts. The study found public clonotypes uncommon, contracting or stable on treatment.

Concerning this clone: Its matching antigen is unknown. Other DNA sequences in this specimen translate into the identical CDR3.

Sequencing was performed on PBMCs, taken after 12 months of ibrutinib treatment. The TCR was taken from a human donor with chronic lymphocytic leukemia. The rearrangement joins TRBV2 to TRBJ2-3; 10 nucleotides agree with TRBD1. The CDR3 loop reads CASSGQGADTQYF. For the CDR3, the DNA is TGTGCCAGCAGCGGACAGGGGGCAGATACGCAGTATTTT.